These 26 T cell receptor beta chains share one sample of origin, sequenced in a study of immune characterization of retroperitoneal liposarcoma. TCRdb re-called the PCR reads through MiXCR, storing one row per CDR3 protein. The table records about 8,200 distinct CDR3 sequences, more than 40% of them present only once. The sequenced material came from tumor tissue. These TCRs come from a male donor with retroperitoneal liposarcoma.

The V and J genes are TRBV4-3 and TRBJ2-1, with no clear D. The V gene lost 3 bases and the J gene lost 0 bases, with 9 bases spanning the gap. Germline V gene sequence: CDR1 LGHNA, CDR2 YSLEER. This CDR3 is built from 15 residues. CDR3 loop: CASSHSPSSYNEQFF. CDR3 DNA: TGCGCCAGCAGCCATAGTCCCAGCTCCTACAATGAGCAGTTCTTC.

The chain links TRBV12-3 or TRBV12-4 to TRBJ2-2; maybe TRBD2 (6 bases). The V and J ends lost 5 bases and 7 bases respectively, with 14 bases between them. The CDR3 is made up of 14 amino acids. The CDR3 protein is CASSISGRDGELFF. For the CDR3, the DNA is TGTGCCAGCAGTATTAGCGGTAGGGACGGGGAGCTGTTTTTT.

This clonotype was recorded a few times. The rearrangement uses TRBV27 and TRBJ2-3; 8 bases match TRBD2. Trimming removed 1 base from V and 2 bases from J; junction bases left unmatched: 5. Germline assignment: CDR1 MNHEY and CDR2 SMNVEV (reference sequence). This CDR3 spans 16 amino acids. The CDR3 reads CASSLFGGRYTDTQYF. CDR3 DNA: TGTGCCAGCAGTTTATTCGGCGGGAGGTACACAGATACGCAGTATTTT.

This clonotype is medium-sized in the sample. The rearrangement uses TRBV27 and TRBJ2-3; no clear D gene. Per the germline V gene, CDR1 is MNHEY and CDR2 is SMNVEV (reference sequence). The CDR3 totals 15 residues. Deletions cut 2 bases from V and 1 base from J, with 10 bases between. CDR3 protein: CASSLMGYGTDTQYF. The CDR3 DNA follows: TGTGCCAGCAGTTTAATGGGGTATGGCACAGATACGCAGTATTTT.

This clonotype was picked up one time. CDR3 amino acids: CASTAGGYTEQFF. The CDR3 DNA reads TGTGCCAGCACAGCGGGAGGGTATACTGAGCAGTTCTTC. V is TRBV6-8 and J is TRBJ2-3; 10 bases align to TRBD2. The J call is in doubt because the DNA end fits TRBJ2-1 better. From germline, CDR1 is MNHGY and CDR2 SAAAGT. This CDR3 region has 13 residues.

This chain joins TRBV10-1 and TRBJ2-5, with 8 nucleotides matching TRBD2. Trimming removed 6 bases from V and 13 bases from J; junction bases left unmatched: 19. CDR1 and CDR2 (germline): WNHNN, SYGVQD (reference sequence). The CDR3 loop spans 15 amino acids. CDR3 coding DNA: TGCGCCAGCAGCCATTACACTAGCGGAGGTCGGAACAGGTACTTC. It yields the protein CASSHYTSGGRNRYF.

The chain joins TRBV10-3 to TRBJ2-5, with 9 bases lining up with TRBD1. The assigned J gene may be wrong: the sequence end matches TRBJ2-1 better. In germline, CDR1 is ENHRY, CDR2 SYGVKD. The CDR3 covers 16 residues. The CDR3 loop reads CAISAAPGQGISEQFF. CDR3 DNA sequence: TGTGCCATCAGTGCAGCTCCGGGACAGGGTATCAGTGAGCAGTTCTTC.

By share, this clonotype counts as medium-sized. The chain couples TRBV7-6 to TRBJ2-6; D is undetermined. CDR1 is SGHVS and CDR2 is FNYEAQ in the germline V gene. V was trimmed by 3 bases and J by 1 base, leaving 7 bases between them. This CDR3 has 15 residues. CDR3 protein: CASSFTASGANVLTF. CDR3 coding DNA: TGTGCCAGCAGCTTTACTGCATCTGGGGCCAACGTCCTGACTTTC.

This chain uses TRBV6-5 with TRBJ2-5; 15 nucleotides match TRBD2. The CDR3 is made up of 18 amino acids. V shed 6 bases and J 0 bases; nucleotides not matched to a gene: 8. Germline CDR1 is MNHEY and CDR2 is SVGAGI. The CDR3 DNA reads TGTGCCAGCAGCTCCGGACTAGCGGGAGGGGCGTACCAAGAGACCCAGTACTTC. As protein: CASSSGLAGGAYQETQYF.

The chain joins TRBV27 to TRBJ2-3; TRBD2 matches at 8 bases. There are 15 residues in the CDR3. Germline values: CDR1 MNHEY, CDR2 SMNVEV (reference sequence). V shed 6 bases, J shed 2 bases, and the junction held 7 bases outside the gene matches. This CDR3 is CASRRGDFSTDTQYF. The CDR3 region has the DNA TGTGCCAGCAGGCGGGGGGACTTTTCCACAGATACGCAGTATTTT.

By its share, this clonotype is large. This sequence joins TRBV7-6 and TRBJ2-7, with TRBD2 identical over 13 bases. The germline gives CDR1 SGHVS, CDR2 FNYEAQ. This CDR3 comprises 17 residues. The V gene end was trimmed by 5 bases and the J gene end by 1 base; junction bases not matched to a gene: 8. The CDR3 sequence is CASSTTSGGSMSYEQYF. For the CDR3, the DNA is TGTGCCAGCAGCACGACTAGCGGGGGGTCCATGTCCTACGAGCAGTACTTC.

This clonotype was counted a few times. The chain carries TRBV6-1 and TRBJ2-5; 9 nucleotides align to TRBD2. The CDR3 covers 16 residues. Germline CDR1 MNHNS, CDR2 SASEGT. Unmatched junction bases numbered 9, after V lost 6 bases and J lost 1 base. The CDR3 sequence: CASRQIAGEIQETQYF. For the CDR3, the DNA is TGTGCCAGCAGACAAATAGCGGGAGAGATCCAAGAGACCCAGTACTTC.

This clonotype was seen only a few times. The chain links TRBV6-6 to TRBJ2-5; tentatively, D is TRBD1 or TRBD2 (5 bases each). Trimming removed 0 bases from V and 11 bases from J, with 7 bases in between. Germline V gene data show CDR1 as MNHNY and CDR2 as SVGAGI (reference sequence). The CDR3 runs 11 residues. CDR3 sequence reads: CASSYSGEQYF. The CDR3 DNA reads as TGTGCCAGCAGTTACTCGGGGGAGCAGTACTTC.

This clonotype has more than one count but fewer than ten. The chain is built from TRBV6-1 and TRBJ1-6, with D tentatively TRBD1 (5 bases). CDR3 length: 14 residues. V was shortened by 3 bases and J by 8 bases, with 11 bases between the two germline ends. The germline gives CDR1 MNHNS, CDR2 SASEGT. CDR3 in DNA: TGTGCCAGCAGTGAGTGGGGCAGGGATTCACCCCTCCACTTT. Translating it yields CASSEWGRDSPLHF.

This chain uses TRBV7-6 with TRBJ2-1, with 10 bases identical to TRBD2. The J call is doubtful: the DNA matches TRBJ2-7 better. The CDR3 spans 14 residues. Germline CDR1 and CDR2: SGHVS and FNYEAQ. The CDR3, as DNA: TGTGCCAGCAGTCCTAGCGGGAGTGGCAATGAGCAGTACTTC. Its protein product is CASSPSGSGNEQYF.

This chain uses TRBV11-2 with TRBJ1-6, with D perhaps matching TRBD1 (6 bases). The CDR3 sequence is 15 residues long. Trimming removed 5 bases at V and 4 bases at J, with 12 bases between. Looked up from germline, CDR1 is SGHAT and CDR2 is FQNNGV. This chain's CDR3 is CASSDRGTYNSPLHF. The CDR3 DNA reads TGTGCCAGCAGCGACCGAGGGACATATAATTCACCCCTCCACTTT.

The genes are TRBV6-1 and TRBJ2-3, with 13 bases lining up with TRBD2. The V segment lost 5 bases and the J segment 6 bases; nucleotides outside the gene matches: 11. The CDR3 length is 17 residues. In germline, CDR1 is MNHNS, CDR2 SASEGT. CDR3 coding DNA: TGTGCCAGCAGTTACACCAAACTAGCGGGAGGGCAGGATACGCAGTATTTT. It codes for CASSYTKLAGGQDTQYF.

This clonotype counts as medium-sized. The chain joins TRBV7-2 to TRBJ2-1; 7 bases are a match to TRBD1. The CDR3 has 14 amino acids. Trimming took 3 bases from V and 4 from J; bases not matched to a gene: 3. Germline V gene sequence: CDR1 SGHTA, CDR2 FQGNSA. The CDR3 coding sequence is TGTGCCAGCAGCTTCGGGACAGAATACAATGAGCAGTTCTTC. It is translated as CASSFGTEYNEQFF.

This clonotype was picked up one time. The V and J genes are TRBV7-8 and TRBJ1-1; TRBD1 matches 8 bases. The CDR3 is made up of 12 amino acids. The germline V gene has CDR1 SGHVS and CDR2 FQNEAQ. V was clipped by 7 bases and J by 6 bases; unmatched bases: 4. The CDR3 spells CASTDRGPEAFF. Written as DNA, the CDR3 is TGTGCCAGCACCGACAGGGGCCCTGAAGCTTTCTTT.

This clonotype is labeled medium-sized. The gene calls are TRBV12-3 or TRBV12-4 and TRBJ2-7; 11 positions agree with TRBD2. The junction had 14 bases not matched to a gene; V was cut back by 5 bases and J by 2 bases. The CDR3 spans 18 residues. The chain's CDR3 is CASSETQKLAGVPYEQYF. The CDR3 bases are TGTGCCAGCAGTGAGACACAAAAACTAGCGGGGGTCCCCTACGAGCAGTACTTC.

CDR3 nucleotide sequence: TGCGCCAGCTACGAGGGGTACAATGAGCAGTACTTC. Encoded protein: CASYEGYNEQYF. This chain links TRBV10-2 with TRBJ2-4; TRBD1 or TRBD2 may be the D gene (5 bases each). The V end lost 8 bases, the J end lost 13 bases, and 18 bases lay between the germline ends. CDR3 length equals 12 residues. Per germline, CDR1 WSHSY and CDR2 SAAADI.

The chain combines TRBV6-1 with TRBJ2-1; TRBD2 aligns across 8 bases. The J call is uncertain, as TRBJ2-7 better fits the DNA end. CDR1 is MNHNS and CDR2 is SASEGT in the germline V gene. The CDR3 consists of 15 residues. The chain's CDR3 is CASSRGGSSYNEQYF. CDR3 nucleotides: TGTGCCAGCAGTCGCGGGGGGAGCTCCTACAATGAGCAGTACTTC.

This chain joins TRBV7-9 and TRBJ2-2; D gene unclear. The V gene's germline CDR1 is SEHNR and CDR2 FQNEAQ (reference sequence). Trimming took 10 bases from V and 3 from J, leaving 18 bases between them. This CDR3 has 15 amino acids. The CDR3 DNA reads TGTGCCACCGACCCACGGAGATCGGACACCGGGGAGCTGTTTTTT. Translated, it gives CATDPRRSDTGELFF.

This clonotype was seen only a few times. V and J are TRBV7-2 and TRBJ2-1, with unresolved D. The better agreement between TRBJ2-7 and the DNA end casts doubt on the J call. From germline, CDR1 is SGHTA and CDR2 FQGNSA. The CDR3 is 15 residues long. In nucleotides, the CDR3 is TGTGCCAGCAGCCGGACGTCAAGCTCCTACAATGAGCAGTACTTC. Amino acids: CASSRTSSSYNEQYF.

By sample fraction, this clonotype is medium-sized. V is TRBV6-1 and J is TRBJ2-1, with a tentative D call TRBD2 (7 bases). This CDR3 contains 15 residues. Germline lookup yields CDR1 MNHNS and CDR2 SASEGT. Trimming took 6 bases from V and 3 from J, leaving 15 bases between them. In DNA form, the CDR3 reads TGTGCCAGCAGCTCCCCGGGGGGCAGCTACAATGAGCAGTTCTTC. It translates to CASSSPGGSYNEQFF.

The rearrangement joins TRBV12-3 or TRBV12-4 to TRBJ2-5, with TRBD2 matching over 9 bases. The end of the DNA aligns better with TRBJ2-7, so the J call may be wrong. CDR3 size: 15 residues. DNA for the CDR3: TGTGCCAGCAGTTACTTAGCGGGAGTTCTCTACGAGCAGTACTTC. Its translation is CASSYLAGVLYEQYF.